One and the same sample provided the 9 T cell receptor beta chains below, sequenced in a study of breast tumors, draining lymph nodes, adjacent tissues. Using its own MiXCR run on the multiplex PCR reads, TCRdb lists one record per CDR3 protein. The sample has some 97,000 distinct CDR3 sequences; roughly 20% are singletons. Breast cancer patients provided tissue from their axillary draining lymph nodes. The sample consisted of axillary lymph node tissue. These receptors were taken from a female donor with breast cancer. Some clones in this sample may be carry-over from other donors' samples.

This clonotype was counted at least ten times. Here the CDR3 reads CASSPSRLGGGWETQYF. CDR3 coding DNA: TGTGCCAGCAGCCCCTCACGTTTAGGGGGCGGGTGGGAGACCCAGTACTTC. The rearrangement links TRBV7-2 to TRBJ2-5; 7 bases are a match to TRBD1. Germline CDR1 reads SGHTA; CDR2 reads FQGNSA. Germline trimming cut 5 bases from V and 5 bases from J; bases unmatched to any gene: 17. This CDR3 has 17 amino acids.

This clonotype was counted ten times or more. The DNA for the CDR3 is TGCAGCGTTGTCAGAACCTACGAGCAGTACTTC. Protein: CSVVRTYEQYF. The chain combines TRBV29-1 with TRBJ2-7; D is uncertain. The V and J ends lost 4 bases and 2 bases respectively, with 6 bases between them. This CDR3 is built from 11 residues. CDR1 and CDR2 (germline): SQVTM, ANQGSEA.

The V gene is TRBV10-2, the J gene TRBJ1-1, with no clear D. Germline-derived CDR1 and CDR2 are WSHSY and SAAADI. V was cut by 2 bases and J by 3 bases, with 7 bases left in between. CDR3 length equals 13 residues. The CDR3 is CASSEAGDTEAFF. The CDR3 region has the DNA TGCGCCAGCAGTGAGGCGGGAGACACTGAAGCTTTCTTT.

This clonotype has at least ten counts. DNA for the CDR3: TGTGCCAGTAGTGACCCTCGCAATCAGCCCCAGCATTTT. Its protein product is CASSDPRNQPQHF. The chain employs TRBV19 and TRBJ1-5; D uncertain. Germline V lookup: CDR1 LNHDA, CDR2 SQIVND (reference sequence). The CDR3 loop spans 13 amino acids. V shed 5 bases and J shed 2 bases, with 7 bases lying between them.

This clonotype was observed a few times. The chain joins TRBV5-6 to TRBJ2-5; D is uncertain. The V end lost 1 base, the J end lost 1 base, and 5 bases lay between the germline ends. This CDR3 is 13 amino acids long. The germline V gene encodes CDR1 SGHDT and CDR2 YYEEEE. CDR3: CASSLHGQETQYF. In nucleotides, the CDR3 is TGTGCCAGCAGCTTGCACGGCCAAGAGACCCAGTACTTC.

This clonotype has ten or more counts. This may come from a read error, since a much larger clone is one base off. This chain connects TRBV11-1 to TRBJ2-7; no reliable D call. The CDR3 runs to 12 residues. V gave up 3 bases and J gave up 0 bases, with 3 bases separating them. The germline V gene encodes CDR1 SGHAT and CDR2 FQDESV (reference sequence). The CDR3: CASSFSSYEQYF. CDR3 nucleotide sequence: TGTGCCAGCAGCTTTAGCTCCTACGAGCAGTACTTC.

There are a few counts of this clonotype. The junction departs from germline at one end; a sequencing error may be responsible. The genes are TRBV11-2 and TRBJ2-1; D not resolved. Germline V CDR1 and CDR2: SGHAT, FQNNGV. This CDR3 comprises 11 residues. CDR3 in amino acids: CASSLGNEQSF. The CDR3 DNA is TGTGCCAGCAGCTTGGGGAATGAGCAGTCCTTC.

This clonotype was detected many times. V and J are TRBV20-1 and TRBJ2-1; possibly TRBD2 for D (6 bases). Germline V gene sequence: CDR1 DFQATT, CDR2 SNEGSKA (reference sequence). The CDR3 extends over 14 amino acids. V shed 3 bases and J shed 7 bases, with 16 bases lying between them. CDR3 amino acids: CSASRGTEINEQFF. Here the CDR3 DNA reads TGCAGTGCTAGCCGCGGGACGGAGATAAATGAGCAGTTCTTC.

As for this clonotype: A single base separates this from a much larger clone, so it may be a read error. The rearrangement uses TRBV6-1 and TRBJ1-5; 11 nucleotides match TRBD1. The CDR3 spans 15 residues. Germline lookup yields CDR1 MNHNS and CDR2 SASEGT. This CDR3 reads CASCPGTGGNRPQHF. As DNA, the CDR3 is TGTGCCAGCTGCCCCGGGACAGGGGGGAATCGGCCCCAGCATTTT.